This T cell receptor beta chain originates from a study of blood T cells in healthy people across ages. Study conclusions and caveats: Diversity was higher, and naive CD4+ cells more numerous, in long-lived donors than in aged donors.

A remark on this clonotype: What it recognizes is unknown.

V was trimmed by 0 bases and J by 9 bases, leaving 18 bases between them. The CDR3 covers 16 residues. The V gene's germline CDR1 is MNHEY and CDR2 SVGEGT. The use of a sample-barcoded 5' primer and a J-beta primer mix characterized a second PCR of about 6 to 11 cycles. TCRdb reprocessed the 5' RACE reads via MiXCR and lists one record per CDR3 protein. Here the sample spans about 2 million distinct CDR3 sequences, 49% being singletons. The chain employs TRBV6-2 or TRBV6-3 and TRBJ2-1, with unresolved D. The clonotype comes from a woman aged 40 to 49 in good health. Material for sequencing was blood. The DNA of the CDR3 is TGTGCCAGCAGTTACTCGATGGTCGGACGAATTCCTGAGCAGTTCTTC. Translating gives CASSYSMVGRIPEQFF.